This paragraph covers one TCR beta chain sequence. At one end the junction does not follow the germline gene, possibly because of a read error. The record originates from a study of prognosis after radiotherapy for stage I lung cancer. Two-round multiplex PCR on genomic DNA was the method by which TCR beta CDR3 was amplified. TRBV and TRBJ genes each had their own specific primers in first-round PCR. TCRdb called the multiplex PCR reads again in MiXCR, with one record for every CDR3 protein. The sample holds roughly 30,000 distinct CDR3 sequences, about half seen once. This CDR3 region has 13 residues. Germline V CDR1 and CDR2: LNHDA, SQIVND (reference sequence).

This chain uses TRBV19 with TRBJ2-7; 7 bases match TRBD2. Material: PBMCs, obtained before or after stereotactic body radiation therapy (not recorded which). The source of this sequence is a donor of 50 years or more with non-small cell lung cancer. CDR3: CASIIFGDYDQYF. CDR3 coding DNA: TGTGCCAGTATTATCTTCGGGGACTACGATCAGTACTTC.